This T cell receptor beta chain was captured by sequencing in a study of control samples from healthy donors and cancer patients. This CDR3 is 17 amino acids long. Measured with immunoSEQ multiplex PCR; TCRdb has only the in-frame clones, and not every one. Among about 160,000 clones listed, 93% were seen once. The receptor comes from a man aged 18-30 years in good health. The chain combines TRBV12-2 with TRBJ1-6; the D call in the table, TRBD1, was not verified against the DNA. TRBV12-2 is tagged as a pseudogene. What was sequenced was blood. DNA of the CDR3: TGTGCAAGTCGCTGGGCCACCAAGGGGTTGGGGAATTCACCCCTCCACTTT. Its protein product is CASRWATKGLGNSPLHF.